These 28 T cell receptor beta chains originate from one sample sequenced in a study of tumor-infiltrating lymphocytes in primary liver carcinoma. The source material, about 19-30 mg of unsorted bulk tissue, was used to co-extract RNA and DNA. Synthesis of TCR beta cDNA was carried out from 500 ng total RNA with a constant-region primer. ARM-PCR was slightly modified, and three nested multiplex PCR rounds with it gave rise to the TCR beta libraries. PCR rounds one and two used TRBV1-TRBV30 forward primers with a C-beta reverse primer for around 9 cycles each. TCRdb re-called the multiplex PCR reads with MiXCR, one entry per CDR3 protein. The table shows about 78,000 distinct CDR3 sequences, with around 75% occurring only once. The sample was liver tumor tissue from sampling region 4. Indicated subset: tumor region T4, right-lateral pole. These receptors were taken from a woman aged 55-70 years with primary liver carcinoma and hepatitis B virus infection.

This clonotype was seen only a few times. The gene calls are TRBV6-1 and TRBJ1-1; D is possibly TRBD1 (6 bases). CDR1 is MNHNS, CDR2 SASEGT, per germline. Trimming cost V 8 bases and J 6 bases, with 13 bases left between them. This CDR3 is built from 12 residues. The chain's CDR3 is CASQGGVSEAFF. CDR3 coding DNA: TGTGCCAGCCAAGGGGGGGTGTCTGAAGCTTTCTTT.

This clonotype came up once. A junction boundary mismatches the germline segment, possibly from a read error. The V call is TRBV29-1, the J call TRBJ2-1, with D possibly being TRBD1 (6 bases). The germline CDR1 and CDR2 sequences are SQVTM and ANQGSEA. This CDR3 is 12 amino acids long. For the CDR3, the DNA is TGCAGCGGGGGGACATCGTACGTTGAGCAGCTCTTC. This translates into CSGGTSYVEQLF.

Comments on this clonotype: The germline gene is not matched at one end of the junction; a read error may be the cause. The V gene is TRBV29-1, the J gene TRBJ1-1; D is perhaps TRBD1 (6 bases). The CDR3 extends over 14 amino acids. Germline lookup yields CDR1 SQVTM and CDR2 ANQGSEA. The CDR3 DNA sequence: TGCAGCGTTGTGTTGGGACAACTGGACACTGAAGCCTTCTTT. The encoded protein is CSVVLGQLDTEAFF.

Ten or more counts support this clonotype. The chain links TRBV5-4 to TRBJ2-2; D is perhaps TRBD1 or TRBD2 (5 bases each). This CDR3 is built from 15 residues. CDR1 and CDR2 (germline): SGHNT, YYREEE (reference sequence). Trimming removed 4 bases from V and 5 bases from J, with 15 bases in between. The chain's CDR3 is CASSPQGGLTGELFF. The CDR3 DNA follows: TGTGCCAGCAGCCCGCAGGGCGGGTTGACCGGGGAGCTGTTTTTT.

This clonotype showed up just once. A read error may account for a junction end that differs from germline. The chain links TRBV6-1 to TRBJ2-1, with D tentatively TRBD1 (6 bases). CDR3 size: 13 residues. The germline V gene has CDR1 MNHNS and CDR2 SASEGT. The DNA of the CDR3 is TGTGCCAGTCGGGACAAGTCCTACAATGAGCAATTCTTC. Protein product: CASRDKSYNEQFF.

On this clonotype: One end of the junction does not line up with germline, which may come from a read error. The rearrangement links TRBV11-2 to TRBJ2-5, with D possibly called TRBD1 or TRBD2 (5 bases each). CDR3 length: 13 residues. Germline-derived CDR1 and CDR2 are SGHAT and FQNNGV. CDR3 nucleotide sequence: TGTGCCTGCAGGATCCAGGGCTGGGAGACCCAGTGCTTC. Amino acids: CACRIQGWETQCF. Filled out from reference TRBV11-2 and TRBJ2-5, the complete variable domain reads EAGVAQSPRYKIIEKRQSVAFWCNPISGHATLYWYQQILGQGPKLLIQFQNNGVVDDSQLPKDRFSAERLKGVDSTLKIQPAKLEDSAVYLCACRIQGWETQCFGPGTRLLVL.

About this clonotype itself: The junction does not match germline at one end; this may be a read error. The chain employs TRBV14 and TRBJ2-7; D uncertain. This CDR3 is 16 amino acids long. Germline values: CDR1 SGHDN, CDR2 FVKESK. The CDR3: CDSSQDGVGPVLEQYF. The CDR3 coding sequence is TGTGACAGCAGCCAAGATGGGGTGGGTCCCGTGCTAGAGCAATACTTC.

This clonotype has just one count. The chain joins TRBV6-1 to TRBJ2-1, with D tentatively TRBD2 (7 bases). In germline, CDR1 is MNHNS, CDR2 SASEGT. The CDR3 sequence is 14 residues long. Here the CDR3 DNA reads TGTGCAACCAAAGGGGGGGACTCCTACAATGAGCAGTTCTTC. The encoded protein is CATKGGDSYNEQFF.

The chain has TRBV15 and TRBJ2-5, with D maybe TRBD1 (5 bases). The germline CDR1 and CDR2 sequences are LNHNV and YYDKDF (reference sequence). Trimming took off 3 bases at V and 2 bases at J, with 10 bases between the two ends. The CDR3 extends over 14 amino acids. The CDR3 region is CATSRNTGQETQYF. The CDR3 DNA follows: TGTGCCACCAGCAGGAATACAGGACAAGAGACCCAGTACTTC.

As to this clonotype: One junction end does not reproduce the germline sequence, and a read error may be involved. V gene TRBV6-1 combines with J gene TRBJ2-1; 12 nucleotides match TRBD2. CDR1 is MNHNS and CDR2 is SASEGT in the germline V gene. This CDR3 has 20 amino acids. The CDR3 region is CASSLRTSGTELASYNEQFF. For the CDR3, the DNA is TGTGCCAGTAGCCTCCGGACTAGCGGGACGGAACTCGCCTCCTATAATGAGCAGTTCTTC.

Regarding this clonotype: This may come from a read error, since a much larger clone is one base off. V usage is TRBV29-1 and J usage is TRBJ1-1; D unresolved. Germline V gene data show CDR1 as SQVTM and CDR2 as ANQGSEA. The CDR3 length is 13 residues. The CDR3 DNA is TGCAACGTTGAGGAACAGACAAACACTGAAGCTTTCTTT. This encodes CNVEEQTNTEAFF.

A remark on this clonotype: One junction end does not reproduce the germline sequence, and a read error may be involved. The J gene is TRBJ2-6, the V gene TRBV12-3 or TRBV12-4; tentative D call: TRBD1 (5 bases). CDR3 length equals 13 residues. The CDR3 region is CASSIAGANVPAF. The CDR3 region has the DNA TGTGCCAGCAGTATAGCTGGGGCCAACGTCCCGGCTTTC.

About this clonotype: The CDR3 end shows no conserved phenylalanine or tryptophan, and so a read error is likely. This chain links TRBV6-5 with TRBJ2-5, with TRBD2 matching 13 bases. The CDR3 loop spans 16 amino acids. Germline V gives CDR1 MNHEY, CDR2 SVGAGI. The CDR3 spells CANSLGLAGVSETQYV. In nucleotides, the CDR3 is TGTGCCAACAGTCTCGGACTAGCGGGAGTCTCAGAGACCCAGTACGTC.

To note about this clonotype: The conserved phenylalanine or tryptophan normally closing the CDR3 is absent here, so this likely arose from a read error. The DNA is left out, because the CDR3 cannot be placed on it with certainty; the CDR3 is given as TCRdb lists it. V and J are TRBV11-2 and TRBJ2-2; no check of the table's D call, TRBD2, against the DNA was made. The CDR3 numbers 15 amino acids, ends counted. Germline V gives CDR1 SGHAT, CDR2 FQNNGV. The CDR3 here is CASSPPQGPTGELLL.

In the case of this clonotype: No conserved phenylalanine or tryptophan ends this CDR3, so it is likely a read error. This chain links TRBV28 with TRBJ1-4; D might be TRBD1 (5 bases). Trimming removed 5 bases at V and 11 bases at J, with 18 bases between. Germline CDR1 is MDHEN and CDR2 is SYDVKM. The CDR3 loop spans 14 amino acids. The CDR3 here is CASSNRQGGDKLFS. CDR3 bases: TGTGCCAGCAGTAATCGGCAGGGTGGAGACAAACTGTTTTCT.

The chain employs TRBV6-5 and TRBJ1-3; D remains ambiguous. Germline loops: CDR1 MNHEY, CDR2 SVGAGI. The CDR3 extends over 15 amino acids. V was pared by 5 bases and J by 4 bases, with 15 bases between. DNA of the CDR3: TGTGCCAGCAGTCGCTATCAGGATTCCGGAAACACCATATATTTT. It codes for CASSRYQDSGNTIYF.

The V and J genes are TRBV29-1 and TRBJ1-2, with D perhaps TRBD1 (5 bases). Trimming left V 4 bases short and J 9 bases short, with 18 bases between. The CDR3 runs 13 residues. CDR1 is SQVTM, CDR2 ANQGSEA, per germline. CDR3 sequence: CSVAQGAEDSYTF. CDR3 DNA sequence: TGCAGCGTTGCGCAGGGAGCAGAGGATAGCTACACCTTC.

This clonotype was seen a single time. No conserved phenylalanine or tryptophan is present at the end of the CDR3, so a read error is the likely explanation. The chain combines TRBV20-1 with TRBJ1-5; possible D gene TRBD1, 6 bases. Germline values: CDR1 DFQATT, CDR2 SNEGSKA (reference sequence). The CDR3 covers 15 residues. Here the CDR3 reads CSALQGQASNQSQHL. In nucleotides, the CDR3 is TGCAGTGCCCTCCAGGGGCAGGCCAGCAATCAGTCCCAGCATTTA.

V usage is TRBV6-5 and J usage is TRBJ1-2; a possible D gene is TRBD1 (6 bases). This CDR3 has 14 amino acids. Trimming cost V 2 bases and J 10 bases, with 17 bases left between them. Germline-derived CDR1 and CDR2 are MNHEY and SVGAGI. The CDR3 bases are TGTGCCAGCAGTTACAGGGGGGACGGTAATGACTACACCTTC. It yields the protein CASSYRGDGNDYTF.

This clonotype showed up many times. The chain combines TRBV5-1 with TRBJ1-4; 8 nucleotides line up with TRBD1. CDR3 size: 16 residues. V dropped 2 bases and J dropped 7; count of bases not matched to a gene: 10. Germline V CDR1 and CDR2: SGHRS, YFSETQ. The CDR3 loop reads CASSFTMTGAREKLFF. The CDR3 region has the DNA TGCGCCAGCAGCTTCACAATGACAGGGGCGCGTGAAAAACTGTTTTTT.

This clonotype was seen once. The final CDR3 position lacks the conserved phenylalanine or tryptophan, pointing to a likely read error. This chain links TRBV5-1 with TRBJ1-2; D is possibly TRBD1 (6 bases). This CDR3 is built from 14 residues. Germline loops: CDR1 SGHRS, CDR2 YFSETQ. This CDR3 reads CASSSDSQNYVYTL. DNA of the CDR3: TGCGCCAGCAGCTCGGACAGCCAAAACTATGTCTACACCTTA.

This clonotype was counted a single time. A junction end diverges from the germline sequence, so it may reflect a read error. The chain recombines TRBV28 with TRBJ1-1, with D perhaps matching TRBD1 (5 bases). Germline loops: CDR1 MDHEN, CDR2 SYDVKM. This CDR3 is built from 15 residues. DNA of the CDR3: TGTGACAGCACCTCGGGGGGAGCTGGGGGCACTGAAGCTTTCTTT. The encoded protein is CDSTSGGAGGTEAFF.

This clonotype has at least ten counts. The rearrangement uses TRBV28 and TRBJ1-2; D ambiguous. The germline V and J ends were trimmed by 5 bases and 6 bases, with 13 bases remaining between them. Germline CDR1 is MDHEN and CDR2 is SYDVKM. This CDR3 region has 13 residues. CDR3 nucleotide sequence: TGTGCCAGCAGTCAGACGGGCAAGCATGGCTACACCTTC. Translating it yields CASSQTGKHGYTF.

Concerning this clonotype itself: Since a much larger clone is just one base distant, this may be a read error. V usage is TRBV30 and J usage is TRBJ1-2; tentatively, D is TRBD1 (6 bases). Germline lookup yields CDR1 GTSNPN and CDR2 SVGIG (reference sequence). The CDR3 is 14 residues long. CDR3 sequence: CAWSGETGHYGYAF. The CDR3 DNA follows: TGTGCCTGGAGTGGAGAGACAGGCCACTATGGCTACGCCTTC.

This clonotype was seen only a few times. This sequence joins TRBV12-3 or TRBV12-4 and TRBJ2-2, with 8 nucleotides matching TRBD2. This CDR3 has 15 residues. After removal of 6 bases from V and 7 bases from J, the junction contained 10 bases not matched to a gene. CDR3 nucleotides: TGTGCCAGCAGAGCCGGGACTAGTCAAGTCGGGGAGCTGTTTTTT. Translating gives CASRAGTSQVGELFF.

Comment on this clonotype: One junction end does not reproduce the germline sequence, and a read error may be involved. CDR3 residues: CANSVGVSVAYYNEQFF. CDR3 DNA sequence: TGTGCCAACAGCGTAGGGGTGTCCGTCGCCTACTACAATGAGCAGTTCTTC. This chain joins TRBV9 and TRBJ2-1, with a tentative D call TRBD1 (5 bases). The CDR3 totals 17 residues. Germline lookup yields CDR1 SGDLS and CDR2 YYNGEE.

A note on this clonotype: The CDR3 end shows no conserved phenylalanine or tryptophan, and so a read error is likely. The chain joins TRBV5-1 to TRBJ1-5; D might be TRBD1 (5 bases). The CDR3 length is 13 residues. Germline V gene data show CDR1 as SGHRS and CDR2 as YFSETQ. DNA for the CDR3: TGCGCCAGCAGCCCCGGCGGGACCCAGCCTCAGCATCTT. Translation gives CASSPGGTQPQHL.

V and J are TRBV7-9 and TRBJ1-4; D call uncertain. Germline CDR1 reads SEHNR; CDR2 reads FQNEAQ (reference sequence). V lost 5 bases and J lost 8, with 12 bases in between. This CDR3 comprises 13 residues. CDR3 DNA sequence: TGTGCCAGCAGCCCCACATATAGGGAAAAACTGTTTTTT. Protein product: CASSPTYREKLFF.